Following are 5 T cell receptor beta chains from one sample sequenced in a study of CD8 T cells in ankylosing spondylitis. A single record per CDR3 protein comes from TCRdb applying MiXCR to the 5' RACE reads. The repertoire holds 250,000 to 350,000 distinct CDR3 sequences, less than 25% seen once, with approximately 3.7% in the top ten. The material sequenced was blood, either unsorted or a sorted T cell fraction (not recorded which). These receptors were collected from a female donor with ankylosing spondylitis or in good health (not recorded which).

The chain recombines TRBV15 with TRBJ1-4; possible D gene TRBD1, 6 bases. The CDR3 loop spans 15 amino acids. Trimming shortened V by 5 bases and J by 4 bases, and 14 bases separated the two germline ends. Germline values: CDR1 LNHNV, CDR2 YYDKDF (reference sequence). CDR3 DNA sequence: TGTGCCACCAGCCGTAAACAGGGATATAATGAAAAACTGTTTTTT. This encodes CATSRKQGYNEKLFF.

The chain links TRBV7-9 to TRBJ1-2; TRBD1 matches at 8 bases. With 1 base clipped from V and 3 bases from J, the junction kept 4 bases outside the gene matches. Germline V CDR1 and CDR2: SEHNR, FQNEAQ (reference sequence). This CDR3 has 15 residues. The DNA for the CDR3 is TGTGCCAGCAGCTTAGGACAGGGGTTTCACTATGGCTACACCTTC. Its protein product is CASSLGQGFHYGYTF.

The J gene is TRBJ2-7, the V gene TRBV5-6; D is unresolved. Per the germline V gene, CDR1 is SGHDT and CDR2 is YYEEEE. V was pared by 0 bases and J by 2 bases, with 9 bases between. CDR3 length equals 14 residues. The CDR3 DNA reads TGTGCCAGCAGCTTGGGGCAGCAAGCCTACGAGCAGTACTTC. Its protein is CASSLGQQAYEQYF. The full variable domain, its missing parts supplied by reference TRBV5-6 and TRBJ2-7, is DAGVTQSPTHLIKTRGQQVTLRCSPKSGHDTVSWYQQALGQGPQFIFQYYEEEERQRGNFPDRFSGHQFPNYSSELNVNALLLGDSALYLCASSLGQQAYEQYFGPGTRLTVT.

The chain links TRBV4-3 to TRBJ2-1; 8 positions match TRBD2. This CDR3 spans 16 amino acids. The V gene end was trimmed by 0 bases and the J gene end by 8 bases; junction bases not matched to a gene: 9. The germline V gene has CDR1 LGHNA and CDR2 YSLEER. The CDR3 loop is CASSQDVIAGRDEQFF. In DNA, the CDR3 is TGCGCCAGCAGCCAAGATGTAATAGCGGGAAGGGATGAGCAGTTCTTC.

This clonotype was seen a few times. The rearrangement joins TRBV19 to TRBJ1-5, with TRBD1 matching over 11 bases. This CDR3 has 16 amino acids. Germline lookup yields CDR1 LNHDA and CDR2 SQIVND (reference sequence). V dropped 1 base and J dropped 5; count of bases not matched to a gene: 4. CDR3 DNA: TGTGCCAGTAGTATAGGGGACAGGGGGAAGCATCAGCCCCAGCATTTT. This gives the protein CASSIGDRGKHQPQHF.